This T cell receptor beta chain was identified during a study of control samples from healthy donors and cancer patients. Germline CDR1 and CDR2: KGHSH and LQKENI. V was pared by 6 bases and J by 2 bases, with 8 bases between. The CDR3 spans 12 residues. Here immunoSEQ multiplex PCR was the method, and the copy in TCRdb shows in-frame clones only, minus some. The sample consists of about 10,000 clones, roughly 90% of them appearing once. This TCR was recovered from a man in his sixties with colorectal cancer. The chain employs TRBV18 and TRBJ2-7, with D perhaps TRBD1 or TRBD2 (5 bases each). Input material: PBMCs. CDR3 DNA sequence: TGTGCCAGCTCCAGGGACCCCTACGAGCAGTACTTC. Its translation: CASSRDPYEQYF.